A single sample gave rise to the 17 T cell receptor beta chains below, sequenced in a study of T cells in Graves' hyperthyroidism and ophthalmopathy. Amplified TCR beta CDR3 regions came from RNA transcripts. TCR CDR3 regions were first amplified by RT-PCR with HTBI primers. TCRdb analysed the multiplex PCR reads with MiXCR anew, one entry per CDR3 protein. The repertoire includes fewer than 700,000 distinct CDR3 sequences, about 16% of them detected once, and around 4% sits in the top ten. Input material: blood. The receptors here all came from a woman aged 25 to 39 with Graves' hyperthyroidism.

Only a few counts were recorded for this clonotype. The CDR3 DNA follows: TGTGCCAGCAACACGGGCAGGGGGCGCACCGGGGAGCTGTTTTTT. Protein product: CASNTGRGRTGELFF. The V call is TRBV6-1, the J call TRBJ2-2; the match to TRBD1 covers 8 bases. Germline CDR1 is MNHNS and CDR2 is SASEGT. The CDR3 runs to 15 residues. J lost 4 bases, V lost 7 bases, and 8 bases had no gene match.

This clonotype was counted ten times or more. V usage is TRBV7-8 and J usage is TRBJ2-3; 11 nucleotides align to TRBD1. V lost 2 bases, J lost 5 bases, and 6 bases stayed unmatched. This CDR3 contains 16 residues. Germline V gene data show CDR1 as SGHVS and CDR2 as FQNEAQ. CDR3: CASSLRTGGAGDTQYF. Here the CDR3 DNA reads TGTGCCAGCAGCTTACGGACAGGGGGCGCGGGAGATACGCAGTATTTT.

Points on this clonotype: Possible read error: a much larger clone is one base away. The gene calls are TRBV2 and TRBJ1-5; D uncertain. In germline, CDR1 is SNHLY, CDR2 FYNNEI. The ends were cut back, 5 bases at V and 4 bases at J, with 12 bases in the middle. This CDR3 contains 14 residues. The DNA of the CDR3 is TGTGCCAGCAGTAAAAGGGTGTCAAATCAGCCCCAGCATTTT. It yields the protein CASSKRVSNQPQHF.

This clonotype came up many times. V and J are TRBV7-2 and TRBJ1-1; D not certain. Germline V gene data show CDR1 as SGHTA and CDR2 as FQGNSA. This CDR3 has 13 residues. V was cut by 6 bases and J by 0 bases, with 8 bases left in between. CDR3 amino acids: CASSSRVNTEAFF. The CDR3 nucleotides read TGTGCCAGCAGTTCACGGGTGAACACTGAAGCTTTCTTT.

This chain uses TRBV4-1 with TRBJ1-1, with a weak D call TRBD1 (5 bases). V lost 6 bases, J lost 2 bases, and 13 bases lay in between. Germline V gene data show CDR1 as MGHRA and CDR2 as YSYEKL. The CDR3 has 14 residues. The CDR3 DNA reads as TGCGCCAGCAGGCGCAGGGCTTCCAACACTGAAGCTTTCTTT. This gives the protein CASRRRASNTEAFF.

This clonotype was recorded a few times. The chain joins TRBV4-1 to TRBJ1-1; possible D gene TRBD1, 5 bases. Deletions cut 8 bases from V and 1 base from J, with 14 bases between. This CDR3 comprises 14 residues. Germline V gene sequence: CDR1 MGHRA, CDR2 YSYEKL. CDR3 sequence: CASRGVIKNTEAFF. CDR3 bases: TGCGCCAGCCGGGGGGTCATAAAGAACACTGAAGCTTTCTTT.

The chain uses TRBV20-1 and TRBJ1-6, with D possibly TRBD1 on 5 matching bases. The CDR3 is made up of 14 amino acids. From germline, CDR1 is DFQATT and CDR2 SNEGSKA (reference sequence). V lost 3 bases to trimming and J lost 10 bases, with 16 bases between them. In DNA form, the CDR3 reads TGCAGTGCTAGCCAGGGAAGGTCGATCTCACCCCTCCACTTT. Amino acid sequence: CSASQGRSISPLHF.

In its sample, this clonotype was seen a few times. This rearrangement joins TRBV12-3 or TRBV12-4 to TRBJ2-7; D is possibly TRBD1 (5 bases). Trimming left V 3 bases short and J 5 bases short, with 11 bases between. The CDR3 loop spans 13 amino acids. This CDR3 is CASSFTRVHEQYF. CDR3 DNA sequence: TGTGCCAGCAGTTTTACCAGGGTCCACGAGCAGTACTTC.

This chain joins TRBV6-1 and TRBJ2-3, with 8 bases fitting TRBD2. Germline lookup yields CDR1 MNHNS and CDR2 SASEGT. With 10 bases clipped from V and 0 bases from J, the junction kept 15 bases outside the gene matches. This CDR3 region has 17 residues. This chain's CDR3 is CAITGAGGQTSTDTQYF. As DNA, the CDR3 is TGTGCCATAACGGGCGCGGGAGGACAGACAAGCACAGATACGCAGTATTTT.

With regard to this clonotype: One end of the junction is discordant with germline, which a read error may explain. This chain joins TRBV5-1 and TRBJ1-1; D not resolved. The CDR3 spans 13 residues. The V gene's germline CDR1 is SGHRS and CDR2 YFSETQ. CDR3 residues: CANSLVRNTEAFF. The DNA of the CDR3 is TGCGCCAACAGCTTGGTCAGGAACACTGAAGCTTTCTTT.

Note on this clonotype: This may come from a read error, since a much larger clone is one base off. V gene TRBV19 combines with J gene TRBJ1-1, with a possible D match to TRBD1 (6 bases). This CDR3 is 14 amino acids long. The germline V gene has CDR1 LNHDA and CDR2 SQIVND (reference sequence). Here the CDR3 DNA reads TGTGCCAATAGTATCCTTCCGGGGGCGACTGAAGCTTTCTTT. The encoded protein is CANSILPGATEAFF.

With respect to this clonotype: A much larger clone lies one base from this, so it may be a read error. The chain uses TRBV2 and TRBJ2-7; D is tentatively TRBD1 or TRBD2 (5 bases each). V was pared by 8 bases and J by 3 bases, with 17 bases between. Germline V gene sequence: CDR1 SNHLY, CDR2 FYNNEI. The CDR3 covers 14 residues. The CDR3 sequence is CASETTGPLYEQYF. In DNA form, the CDR3 reads TGTGCCAGCGAGACAACGGGACCCCTCTACGAGCAGTACTTC.

This sequence joins TRBV7-9 and TRBJ2-5, with D unclear. V was cut by 4 bases and J by 1 base, with 10 bases left in between. The CDR3 is made up of 14 amino acids. The germline V gene has CDR1 SEHNR and CDR2 FQNEAQ (reference sequence). The CDR3 loop is CASSYPDGQETQYF. The CDR3 nucleotides read TGTGCCAGCAGCTACCCGGACGGCCAAGAGACCCAGTACTTC.

This clonotype was observed many times. The gene calls are TRBV28 and TRBJ1-1; D is ambiguous. CDR3 length: 14 residues. The V end lost 6 bases, the J end lost 11 bases, and 22 bases lay between the germline ends. Germline V gives CDR1 MDHEN, CDR2 SYDVKM. The CDR3 loop reads CASSSPTRKGVAFF. CDR3 sequence (DNA): TGTGCCAGCAGCTCCCCGACTAGGAAGGGTGTTGCTTTCTTT.

Notes on this clonotype: Being one base from a much bigger clone, this may be a read error. The chain employs TRBV2 and TRBJ2-1, with D possibly being TRBD1 (6 bases). The CDR3 runs to 14 residues. Trimming removed 8 bases at V and 5 bases at J, with 16 bases between. Per the germline V gene, CDR1 is SNHLY and CDR2 is FYNNEI. The CDR3 DNA sequence: TGTGCCAGCGGGCTTGGGGGCCCCAACAATGAGCAGTTCTTC. Translated: CASGLGGPNNEQFF.

This clonotype was seen repeatedly, ten times or more. One end of the junction varies from germline; a read error may be responsible. The V gene is TRBV18, the J gene TRBJ2-7; no firm D call. Germline V gene sequence: CDR1 KGHSH, CDR2 LQKENI. The CDR3 is made up of 14 amino acids. CDR3 coding DNA: TGCGCCAGCAGCCCCCCTGGCGGATCCTACGAGCAGTACTTC. Protein product: CASSPPGGSYEQYF.

This clonotype was recorded at least ten times. The V and J genes are TRBV7-2 and TRBJ2-3; the match to TRBD2 covers 8 bases. Germline trimming cut 5 bases from V and 4 bases from J; bases unmatched to any gene: 11. Per the germline V gene, CDR1 is SGHTA and CDR2 is FQGNSA. The CDR3 is 16 residues long. The CDR3 sequence is CASSTLSGRSADTQYF. The CDR3 nucleotides are TGTGCCAGCAGCACATTAAGCGGGAGATCCGCAGATACGCAGTATTTT.